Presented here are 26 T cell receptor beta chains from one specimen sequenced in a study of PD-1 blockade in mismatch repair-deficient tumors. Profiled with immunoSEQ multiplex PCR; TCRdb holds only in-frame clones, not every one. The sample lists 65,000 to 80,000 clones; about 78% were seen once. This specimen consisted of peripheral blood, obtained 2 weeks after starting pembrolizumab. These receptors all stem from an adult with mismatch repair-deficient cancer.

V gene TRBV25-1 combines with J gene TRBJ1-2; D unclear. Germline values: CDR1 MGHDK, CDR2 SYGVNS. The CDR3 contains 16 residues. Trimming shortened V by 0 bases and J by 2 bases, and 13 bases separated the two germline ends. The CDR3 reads CASSEYYEVGNYGYTF. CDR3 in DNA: TGTGCCAGCAGTGAATATTACGAGGTGGGGAACTATGGCTACACCTTC.

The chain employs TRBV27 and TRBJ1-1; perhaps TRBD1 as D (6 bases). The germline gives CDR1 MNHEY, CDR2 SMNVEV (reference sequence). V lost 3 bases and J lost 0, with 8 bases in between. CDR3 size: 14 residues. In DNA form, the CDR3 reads TGTGCCAGCAGTTTTAGGGGGGTGAACACTGAAGCTTTCTTT. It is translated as CASSFRGVNTEAFF.

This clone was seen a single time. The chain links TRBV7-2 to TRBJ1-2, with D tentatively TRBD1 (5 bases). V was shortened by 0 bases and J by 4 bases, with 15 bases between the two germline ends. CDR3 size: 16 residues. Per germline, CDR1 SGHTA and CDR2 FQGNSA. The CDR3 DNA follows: TGTGCCAGCAGCTTAGCGTCGGGGGGAATTGTCTATGGCTACACCTTC. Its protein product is CASSLASGGIVYGYTF.

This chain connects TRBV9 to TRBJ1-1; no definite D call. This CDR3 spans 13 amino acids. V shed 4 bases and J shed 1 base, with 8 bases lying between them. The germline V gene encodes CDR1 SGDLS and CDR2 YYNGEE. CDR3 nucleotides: TGTGCCAGCAGCATATCCTGGAACACTGAAGCTTTCTTT. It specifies CASSISWNTEAFF.

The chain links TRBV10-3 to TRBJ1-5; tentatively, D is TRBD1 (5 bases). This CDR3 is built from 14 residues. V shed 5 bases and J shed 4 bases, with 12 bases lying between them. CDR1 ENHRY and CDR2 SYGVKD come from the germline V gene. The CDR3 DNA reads TGTGCCATCAGTCCCGCGGCAGGGAATCAGCCCCAGCATTTT. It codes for CAISPAAGNQPQHF.

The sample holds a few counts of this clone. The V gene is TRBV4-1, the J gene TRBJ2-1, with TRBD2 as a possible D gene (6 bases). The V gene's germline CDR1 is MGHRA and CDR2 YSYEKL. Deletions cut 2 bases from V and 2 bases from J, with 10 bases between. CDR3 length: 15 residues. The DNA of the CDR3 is TGCGCCAGCAGCCAAAGGGACTTCCCCTACAATGAGCAGTTCTTC. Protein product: CASSQRDFPYNEQFF.

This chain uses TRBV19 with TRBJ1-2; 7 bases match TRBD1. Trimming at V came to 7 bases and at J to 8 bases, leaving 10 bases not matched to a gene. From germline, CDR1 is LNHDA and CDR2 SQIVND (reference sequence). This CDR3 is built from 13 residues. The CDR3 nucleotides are TGTGCCAGTACCCCCGACCAGGGGGAGGGCTACACCTTC. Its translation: CASTPDQGEGYTF.

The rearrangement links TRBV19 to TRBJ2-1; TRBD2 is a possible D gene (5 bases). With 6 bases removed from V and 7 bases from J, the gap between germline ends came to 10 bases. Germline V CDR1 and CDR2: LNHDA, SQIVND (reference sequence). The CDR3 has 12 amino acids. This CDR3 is CASSHLANEQFF. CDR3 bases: TGTGCCAGTAGCCACCTAGCAAATGAGCAGTTCTTC.

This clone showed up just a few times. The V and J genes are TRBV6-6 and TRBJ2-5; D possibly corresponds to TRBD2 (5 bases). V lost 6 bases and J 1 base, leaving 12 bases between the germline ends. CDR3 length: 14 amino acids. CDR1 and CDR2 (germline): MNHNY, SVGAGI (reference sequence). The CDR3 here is CASRSGNFQETQYF. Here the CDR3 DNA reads TGTGCCAGCAGGTCCGGGAACTTCCAAGAGACCCAGTACTTC.

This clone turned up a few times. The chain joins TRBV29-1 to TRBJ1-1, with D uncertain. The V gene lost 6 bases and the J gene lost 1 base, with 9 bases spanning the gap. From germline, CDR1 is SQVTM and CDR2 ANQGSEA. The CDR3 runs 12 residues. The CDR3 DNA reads TGCAGCGTGGGCCCGAAGAACACTGAAGCTTTCTTT. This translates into CSVGPKNTEAFF.

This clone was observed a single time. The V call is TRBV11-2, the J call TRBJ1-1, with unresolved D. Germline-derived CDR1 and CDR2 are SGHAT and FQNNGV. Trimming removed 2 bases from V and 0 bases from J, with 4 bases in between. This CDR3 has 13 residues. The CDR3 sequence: CASSLLVNTEAFF. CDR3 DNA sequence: TGTGCCAGCAGCTTACTGGTGAACACTGAAGCTTTCTTT.

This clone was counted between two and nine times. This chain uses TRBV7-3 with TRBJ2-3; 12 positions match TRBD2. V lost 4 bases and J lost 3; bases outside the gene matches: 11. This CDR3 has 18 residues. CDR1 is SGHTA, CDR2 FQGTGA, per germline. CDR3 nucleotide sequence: TGTGCCAGCAGCTGGGGGACTAGCGGGTTGTTGGGGACAGATACGCAGTATTTT. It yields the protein CASSWGTSGLLGTDTQYF.

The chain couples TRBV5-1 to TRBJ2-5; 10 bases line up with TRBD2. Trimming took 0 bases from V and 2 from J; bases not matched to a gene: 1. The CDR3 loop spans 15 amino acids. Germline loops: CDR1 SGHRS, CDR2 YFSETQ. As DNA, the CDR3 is TGCGCCAGCAGCTTGGGACTAGCGGGTCAAGAGACCCAGTACTTC. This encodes CASSLGLAGQETQYF.

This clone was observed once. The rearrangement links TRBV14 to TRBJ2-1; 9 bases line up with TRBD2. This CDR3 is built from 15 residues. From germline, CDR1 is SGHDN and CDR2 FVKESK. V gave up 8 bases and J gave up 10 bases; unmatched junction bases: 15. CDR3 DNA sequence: TGTGCCAGCCGCGCCACGTGGCGGGAGGGTGGCGAGCAGTTCTTC. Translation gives CASRATWREGGEQFF.

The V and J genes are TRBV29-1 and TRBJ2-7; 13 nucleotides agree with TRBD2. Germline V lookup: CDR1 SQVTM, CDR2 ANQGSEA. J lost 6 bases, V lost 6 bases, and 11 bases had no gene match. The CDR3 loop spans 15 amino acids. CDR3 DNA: TGCAGCGTCCTCGGACTAGCGGGAGATCTTGGCGAGCAGTACTTC. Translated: CSVLGLAGDLGEQYF.

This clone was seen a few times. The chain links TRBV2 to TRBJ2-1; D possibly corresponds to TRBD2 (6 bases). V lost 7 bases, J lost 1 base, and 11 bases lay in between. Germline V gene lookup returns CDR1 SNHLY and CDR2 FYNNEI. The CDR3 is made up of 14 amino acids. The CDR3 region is CASTLSGSYNEQFF. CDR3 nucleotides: TGTGCCAGCACTCTCAGCGGGTCCTACAATGAGCAGTTCTTC. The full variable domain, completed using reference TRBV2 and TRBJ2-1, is EPEVTQTPSHQVTQMGQEVILRCVPISNHLYFYWYRQILGQKVEFLVSFYNNEISEKSEIFDDQFSVERPDGSNFTLKIRSTKLEDSAMYFCASTLSGSYNEQFFGPGTRLTVL.

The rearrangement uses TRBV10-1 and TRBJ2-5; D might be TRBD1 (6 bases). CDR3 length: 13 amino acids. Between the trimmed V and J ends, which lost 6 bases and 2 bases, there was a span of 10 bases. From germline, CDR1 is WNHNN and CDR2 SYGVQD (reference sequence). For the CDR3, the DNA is TGCGCCAGCAGCTTCGGACAGCAAGAGACCCAGTACTTC. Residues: CASSFGQQETQYF.

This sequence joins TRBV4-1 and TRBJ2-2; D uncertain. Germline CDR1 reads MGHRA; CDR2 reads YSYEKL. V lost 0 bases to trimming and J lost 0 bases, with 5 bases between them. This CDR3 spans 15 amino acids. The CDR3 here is CASSQDVANTGELFF. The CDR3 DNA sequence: TGCGCCAGCAGCCAAGACGTCGCGAACACCGGGGAGCTGTTTTTT.

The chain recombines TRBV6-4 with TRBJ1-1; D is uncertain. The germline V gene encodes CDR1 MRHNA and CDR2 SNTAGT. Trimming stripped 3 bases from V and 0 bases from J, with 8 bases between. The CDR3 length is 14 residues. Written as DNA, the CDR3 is TGTGCCAGCAGTGAAAATGGTATGAACACTGAAGCTTTCTTT. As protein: CASSENGMNTEAFF.

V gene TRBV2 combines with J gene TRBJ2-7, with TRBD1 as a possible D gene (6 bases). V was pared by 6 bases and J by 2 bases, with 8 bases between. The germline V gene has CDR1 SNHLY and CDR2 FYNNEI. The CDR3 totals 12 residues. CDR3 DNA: TGTGCCAGCAGGGGGGCGGCCTACGAGCAGTACTTC. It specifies CASRGAAYEQYF.

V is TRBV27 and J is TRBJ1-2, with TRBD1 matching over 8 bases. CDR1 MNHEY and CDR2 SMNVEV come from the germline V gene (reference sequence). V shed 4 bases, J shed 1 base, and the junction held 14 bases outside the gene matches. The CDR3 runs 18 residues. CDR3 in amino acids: CASSYSPGQESYNYGYTF. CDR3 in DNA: TGTGCCAGCAGTTATTCGCCGGGACAGGAGTCTTATAACTATGGCTACACCTTC.

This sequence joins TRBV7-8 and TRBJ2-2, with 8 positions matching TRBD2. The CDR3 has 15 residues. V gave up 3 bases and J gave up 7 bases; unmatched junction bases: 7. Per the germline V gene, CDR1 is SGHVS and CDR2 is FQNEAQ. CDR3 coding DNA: TGTGCCAGCAGCTTGCGCGGGGGGCTCGGCGGGGAGCTGTTTTTT. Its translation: CASSLRGGLGGELFF. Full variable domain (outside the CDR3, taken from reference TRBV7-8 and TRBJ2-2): GAGVSQSPRYKVAKRGQDVALRCDPISGHVSLFWYQQALGQGPEFLTYFQNEAQLDKSGLPSDRFFAERPEGSVSTLKIQRTQQEDSAVYLCASSLRGGLGGELFFGEGSRLTVL.

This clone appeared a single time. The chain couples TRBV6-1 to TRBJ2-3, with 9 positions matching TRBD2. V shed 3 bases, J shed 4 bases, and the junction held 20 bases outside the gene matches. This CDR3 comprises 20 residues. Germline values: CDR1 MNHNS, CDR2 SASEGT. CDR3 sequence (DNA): TGTGCCAGCAGTGATTTAATAGCGGGAGCCCCACCCGGGGTGTCAGATACGCAGTATTTT. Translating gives CASSDLIAGAPPGVSDTQYF.

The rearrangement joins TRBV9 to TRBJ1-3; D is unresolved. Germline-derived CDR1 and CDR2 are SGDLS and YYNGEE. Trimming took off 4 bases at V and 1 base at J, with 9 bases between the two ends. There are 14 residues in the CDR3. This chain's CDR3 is CASSPLGSGNTIYF. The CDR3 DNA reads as TGTGCCAGCAGCCCATTGGGGTCTGGAAACACCATATATTTT.

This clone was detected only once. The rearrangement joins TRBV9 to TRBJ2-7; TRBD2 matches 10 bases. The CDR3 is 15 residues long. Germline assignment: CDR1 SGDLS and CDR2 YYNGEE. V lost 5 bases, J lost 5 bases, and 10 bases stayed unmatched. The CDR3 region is CASSRGAGGGNEQYF. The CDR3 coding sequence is TGTGCCAGCAGTCGGGGAGCGGGAGGGGGAAACGAGCAGTACTTC.

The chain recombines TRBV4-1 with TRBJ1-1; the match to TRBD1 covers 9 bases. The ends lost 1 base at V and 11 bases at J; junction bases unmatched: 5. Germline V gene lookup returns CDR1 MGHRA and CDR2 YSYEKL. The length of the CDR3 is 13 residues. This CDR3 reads CASSQGLQGAAFF. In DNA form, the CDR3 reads TGCGCCAGCAGCCAAGGTCTACAGGGGGCGGCTTTCTTT.